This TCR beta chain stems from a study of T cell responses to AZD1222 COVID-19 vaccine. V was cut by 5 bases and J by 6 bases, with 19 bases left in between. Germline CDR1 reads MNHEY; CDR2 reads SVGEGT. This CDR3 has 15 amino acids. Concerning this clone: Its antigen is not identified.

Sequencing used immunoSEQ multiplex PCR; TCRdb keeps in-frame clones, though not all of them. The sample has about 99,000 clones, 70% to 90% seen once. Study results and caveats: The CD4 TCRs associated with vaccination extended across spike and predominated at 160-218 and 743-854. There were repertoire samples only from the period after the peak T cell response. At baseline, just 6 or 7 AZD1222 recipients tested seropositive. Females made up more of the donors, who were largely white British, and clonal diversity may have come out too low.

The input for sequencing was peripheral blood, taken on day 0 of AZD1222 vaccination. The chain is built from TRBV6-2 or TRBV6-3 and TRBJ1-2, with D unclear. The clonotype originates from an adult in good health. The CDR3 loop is CASSLGRGTYDGYTF. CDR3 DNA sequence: TGTGCCAGCAGTCTCGGTCGGGGTACTTACGATGGCTACACCTTC.